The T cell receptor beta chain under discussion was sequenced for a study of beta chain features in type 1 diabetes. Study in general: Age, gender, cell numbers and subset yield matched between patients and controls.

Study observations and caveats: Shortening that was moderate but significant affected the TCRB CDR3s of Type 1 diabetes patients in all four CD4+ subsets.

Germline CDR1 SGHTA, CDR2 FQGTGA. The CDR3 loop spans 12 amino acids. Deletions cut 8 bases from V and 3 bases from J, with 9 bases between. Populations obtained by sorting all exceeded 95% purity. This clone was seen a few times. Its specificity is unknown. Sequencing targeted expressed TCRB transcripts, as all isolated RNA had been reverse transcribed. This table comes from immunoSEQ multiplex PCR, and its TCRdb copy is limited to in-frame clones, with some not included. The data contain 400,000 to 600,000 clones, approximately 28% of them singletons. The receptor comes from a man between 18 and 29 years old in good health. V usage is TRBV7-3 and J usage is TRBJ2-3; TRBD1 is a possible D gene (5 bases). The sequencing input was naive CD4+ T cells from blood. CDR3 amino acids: CASGQGTDTQYF. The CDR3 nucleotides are TGTGCCAGCGGACAAGGGACAGATACGCAGTATTTT.